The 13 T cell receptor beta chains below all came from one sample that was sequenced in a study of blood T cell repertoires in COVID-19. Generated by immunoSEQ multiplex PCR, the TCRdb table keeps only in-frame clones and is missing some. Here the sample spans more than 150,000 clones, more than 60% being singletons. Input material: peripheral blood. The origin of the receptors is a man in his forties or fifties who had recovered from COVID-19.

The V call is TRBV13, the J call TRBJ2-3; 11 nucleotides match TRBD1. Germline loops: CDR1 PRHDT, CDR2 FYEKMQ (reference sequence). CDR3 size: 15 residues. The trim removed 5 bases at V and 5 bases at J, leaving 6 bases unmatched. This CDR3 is CASSEGQGAGDTQYF. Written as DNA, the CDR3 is TGTGCCAGCAGCGAAGGACAGGGGGCAGGAGATACGCAGTATTTT.

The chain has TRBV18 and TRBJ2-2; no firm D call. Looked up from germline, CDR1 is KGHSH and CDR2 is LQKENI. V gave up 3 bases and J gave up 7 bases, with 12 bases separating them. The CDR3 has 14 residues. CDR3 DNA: TGTGCCAGCTCACCTTCTATGTCGGTCGGGGAGCTGTTTTTT. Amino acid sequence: CASSPSMSVGELFF.

Here the CDR3 reads CASSLLAGGTGELFF. The DNA of the CDR3 is TGTGCCAGCAGCTTACTAGCGGGAGGGACCGGGGAGCTGTTTTTT. The rearrangement uses TRBV7-2 and TRBJ2-2; 12 bases are shared with TRBD2. From germline, CDR1 is SGHTA and CDR2 FQGNSA. The length of the CDR3 is 15 residues. J gave up 5 bases and V 2 bases, and 0 bases lay outside the gene matches.

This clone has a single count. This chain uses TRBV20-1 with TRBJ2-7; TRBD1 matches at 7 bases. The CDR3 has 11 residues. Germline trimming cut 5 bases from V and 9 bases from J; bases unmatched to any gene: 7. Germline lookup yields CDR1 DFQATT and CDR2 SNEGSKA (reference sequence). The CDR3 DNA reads TGCAGTGCTTCCAGACAGGGCGGGCAGTACTTC. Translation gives CSASRQGGQYF.

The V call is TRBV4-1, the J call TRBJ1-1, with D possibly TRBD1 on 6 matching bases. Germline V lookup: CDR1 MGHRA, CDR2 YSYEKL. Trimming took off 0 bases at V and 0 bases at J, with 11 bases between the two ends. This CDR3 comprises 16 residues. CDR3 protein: CASSQDSDSMNTEAFF. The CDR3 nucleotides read TGCGCCAGCAGCCAAGATTCGGACAGCATGAACACTGAAGCTTTCTTT.

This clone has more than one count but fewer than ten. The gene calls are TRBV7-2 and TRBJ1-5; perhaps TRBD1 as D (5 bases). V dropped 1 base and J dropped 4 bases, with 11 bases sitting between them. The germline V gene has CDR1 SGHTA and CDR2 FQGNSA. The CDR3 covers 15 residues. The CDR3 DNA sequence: TGTGCCAGCAGCTTAGGTATGGGGGGTAATCAGCCCCAGCATTTT. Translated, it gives CASSLGMGGNQPQHF.

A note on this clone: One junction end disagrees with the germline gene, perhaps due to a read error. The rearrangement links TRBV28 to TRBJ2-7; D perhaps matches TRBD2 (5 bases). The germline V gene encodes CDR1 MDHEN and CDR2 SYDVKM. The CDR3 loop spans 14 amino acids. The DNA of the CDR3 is TGTGCCAGCAGCTCCCACCGAGGGCGATGGGGTGTGTGGTTC. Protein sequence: CASSSHRGRWGVWF.

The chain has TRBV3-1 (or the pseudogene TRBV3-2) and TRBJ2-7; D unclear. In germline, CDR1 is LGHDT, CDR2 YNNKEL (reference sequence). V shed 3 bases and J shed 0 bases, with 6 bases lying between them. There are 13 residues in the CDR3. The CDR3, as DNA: TGTGCCAGCAGCCATGTCGGCTCCTACGAGCAGTACTTC. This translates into CASSHVGSYEQYF.

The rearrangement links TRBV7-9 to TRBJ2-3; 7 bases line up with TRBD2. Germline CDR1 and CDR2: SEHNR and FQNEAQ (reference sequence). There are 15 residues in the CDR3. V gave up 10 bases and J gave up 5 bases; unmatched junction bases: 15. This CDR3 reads CATGGRAGTQDTQYF. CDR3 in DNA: TGTGCCACCGGTGGGAGGGCGGGTACACAAGATACGCAGTATTTT.

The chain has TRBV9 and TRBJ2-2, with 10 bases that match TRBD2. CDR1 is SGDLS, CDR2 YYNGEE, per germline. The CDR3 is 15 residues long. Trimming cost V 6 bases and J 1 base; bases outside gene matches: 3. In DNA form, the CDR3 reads TGTGCCAGCAATCGACTAGCGGGGAACACCGGGGAGCTGTTTTTT. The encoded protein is CASNRLAGNTGELFF. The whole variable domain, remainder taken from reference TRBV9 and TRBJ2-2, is DSGVTQTPKHLITATGQRVTLRCSPRSGDLSVYWYQQSLDQGLQFLIQYYNGEERAKGNILERFSAQQFPDLHSELNLSSLELGDSALYFCASNRLAGNTGELFFGEGSRLTVL.

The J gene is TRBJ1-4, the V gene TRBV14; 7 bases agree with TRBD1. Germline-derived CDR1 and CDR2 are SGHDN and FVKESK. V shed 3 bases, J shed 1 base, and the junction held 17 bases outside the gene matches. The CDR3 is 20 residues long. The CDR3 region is CASSQAGKAGGDLTNEKLFF. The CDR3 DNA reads TGTGCCAGCAGCCAGGCAGGAAAGGCAGGGGGTGATTTAACTAATGAAAAACTGTTTTTT.

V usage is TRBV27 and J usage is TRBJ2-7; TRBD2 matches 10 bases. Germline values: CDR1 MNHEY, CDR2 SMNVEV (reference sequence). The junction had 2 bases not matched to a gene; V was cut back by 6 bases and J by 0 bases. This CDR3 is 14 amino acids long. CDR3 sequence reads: CASRRTSGSYEQYF. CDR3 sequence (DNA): TGTGCCAGCAGGAGGACTAGCGGCTCCTACGAGCAGTACTTC.

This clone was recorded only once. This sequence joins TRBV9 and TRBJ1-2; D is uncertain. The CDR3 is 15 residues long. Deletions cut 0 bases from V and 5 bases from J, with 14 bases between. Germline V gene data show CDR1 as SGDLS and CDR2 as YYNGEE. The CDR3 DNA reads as TGTGCCAGCAGCGTAGCCGGGGAAGTTAGGTATGGCTACACCTTC. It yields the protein CASSVAGEVRYGYTF.